This T cell receptor (beta chain) was profiled in a study of T cell changes during pregnancy in multiple sclerosis. CDR1 and CDR2 (germline): MRHNA, SNTAGT. This CDR3 region has 15 residues. V gave up 0 bases and J gave up 4 bases; unmatched junction bases: 0. Some clones are missing from TCRdb's copy, which holds only in-frame ones; the method was immunoSEQ multiplex PCR. Found here are fewer than 40,000 clones, 80% to 90% of them singletons; the top ten hold roughly 10%. The chain joins TRBV6-4 to TRBJ2-2, with 9 positions matching TRBD1. The sample in question was CD8+ T cells from peripheral blood mononuclear cells, obtained in the first trimester of pregnancy. The clonotype was recovered from a female donor with multiple sclerosis, enrolled in a pregnancy study. The chain's CDR3 is CASSDSTGGTGELFF. CDR3 sequence (DNA): TGTGCCAGCAGTGACTCGACAGGGGGCACCGGGGAGCTGTTTTTT.